These 15 T cell receptor beta chains came from one sample sequenced in a study of identical twins. TCRdb called the 5' RACE reads again in MiXCR, with one record for every CDR3 protein. The table lists hundreds of thousands of distinct CDR3 sequences, 12% of them singletons. The same specimen was also included in a second study, on yellow fever vaccine responses in identical twins.

Sequenced sample: CD8+ T cells sorted from blood. The receptors shown here come from a woman younger than 30 in good health.

A single count supports this clonotype. The chain links TRBV20-1 to TRBJ2-1, with 8 nucleotides matching TRBD1. The ends lost 0 bases at V and 7 bases at J; junction bases unmatched: 8. CDR3 length: 15 amino acids. CDR1 DFQATT and CDR2 SNEGSKA come from the germline V gene (reference sequence). This CDR3 is CSARDLGQGANEQFF. DNA for the CDR3: TGCAGTGCTAGAGATCTAGGACAGGGTGCGAATGAGCAGTTCTTC.

This chain joins TRBV27 and TRBJ1-5; D unclear. V gave up 5 bases and J gave up 3 bases, with 14 bases separating them. Germline values: CDR1 MNHEY, CDR2 SMNVEV (reference sequence). The CDR3 runs 15 residues. DNA for the CDR3: TGTGCCAGCAGTCCCCTCGGGTATCCCAATCAGCCCCAGCATTTT. This gives the protein CASSPLGYPNQPQHF.

This clonotype showed up just a few times. The V gene is TRBV7-9, the J gene TRBJ2-5, with 8 bases fitting TRBD2. CDR1 and CDR2 (germline): SEHNR, FQNEAQ (reference sequence). With V trimmed by 5 bases and J by 2 bases, 1 base remained unmatched. There are 13 residues in the CDR3. The chain's CDR3 is CASSEREQETQYF. As DNA, the CDR3 is TGTGCCAGCAGCGAGCGGGAGCAAGAGACCCAGTACTTC.

The sample holds a few counts of this clonotype. V is TRBV7-9 and J is TRBJ2-3; TRBD1 agrees at 11 bases. The CDR3 sequence is 16 residues long. The germline V gene encodes CDR1 SEHNR and CDR2 FQNEAQ (reference sequence). The ends lost 0 bases at V and 5 bases at J; junction bases unmatched: 4. CDR3 amino acids: CASSLAGTGGGDTQYF. The CDR3, as DNA: TGTGCCAGCAGCTTAGCCGGGACAGGGGGTGGAGATACGCAGTATTTT. Complete variable domain (other parts from reference TRBV7-9 and TRBJ2-3): DTGVSQNPRHKITKRGQNVTFRCDPISEHNRLYWYRQTLGQGPEFLTYFQNEAQLEKSRLLSDRFSAERPKGSFSTLEIQRTEQGDSAMYLCASSLAGTGGGDTQYFGPGTRLTVL.

The genes are TRBV4-1 and TRBJ2-4; tentatively, D is TRBD1 (6 bases). The CDR3 covers 17 residues. Germline V lookup: CDR1 MGHRA, CDR2 YSYEKL. V was clipped by 1 base and J by 1 base, with 14 bases between them. Here the CDR3 reads CASSQVLFTGAKNIQYF. CDR3 nucleotide sequence: TGCGCCAGCAGCCAAGTCCTCTTTACAGGGGCCAAAAACATTCAGTACTTC.

This chain joins TRBV15 and TRBJ2-6; D uncertain. The CDR3 has 16 amino acids. Germline values: CDR1 LNHNV, CDR2 YYDKDF (reference sequence). V was clipped by 1 base and J by 0 bases, with 7 bases between them. This CDR3 is CATSRAVTSGANVLTF. For the CDR3, the DNA is TGTGCCACCAGCAGAGCGGTCACCTCTGGGGCCAACGTCCTGACTTTC. The full variable domain, in which reference TRBV15 and TRBJ2-6 provide the parts outside the CDR3, is DAMVIQNPRYQVTQFGKPVTLSCSQTLNHNVMYWYQQKSSQAPKLLFHYYDKDFNNEADTPDNFQSRRPNTSFCFLDIRSPGLGDTAMYLCATSRAVTSGANVLTFGAGSRLTVL.

The chain carries TRBV3-1 and TRBJ1-2; D perhaps matches TRBD1 (6 bases). Per germline, CDR1 LGHDT and CDR2 YNNKEL (reference sequence). Trimming cost V 1 base and J 1 base, with 16 bases left between them. The CDR3 runs to 17 residues. The CDR3 nucleotides are TGTGCCAGCAGCCAAGGCCCCCGCGGGGGCATTAACTATGGCTACACCTTC. It encodes CASSQGPRGGINYGYTF.

The rearrangement uses TRBV7-9 and TRBJ2-1; maybe TRBD1 (5 bases). Germline CDR1 reads SEHNR; CDR2 reads FQNEAQ (reference sequence). This CDR3 has 13 amino acids. V lost 2 bases and J lost 6, with 8 bases in between. The CDR3 DNA reads as TGTGCCAGCAGCTTATTCCAGGGCAATGAGCAGTTCTTC. Translation gives CASSLFQGNEQFF.

The sample holds a few counts of this clonotype. The CDR3 is CASSPRGTGVSDTQYF. CDR3 nucleotides: TGTGCCAGCAGCCCCCGAGGGACAGGGGTTAGTGATACGCAGTATTTT. The chain recombines TRBV9 with TRBJ2-3, with TRBD1 matching 10 bases. The CDR3 length is 16 residues. Germline CDR1 SGDLS, CDR2 YYNGEE. V was pared by 4 bases and J by 6 bases, with 11 bases of the junction left unmatched.

The rearrangement joins TRBV5-1 to TRBJ2-1, with 8 bases matching TRBD2. The CDR3 has 16 residues. Losses at the gene ends were 3 bases for V and 3 bases for J; bases not matched to a gene: 8. The germline CDR1 and CDR2 sequences are SGHRS and YFSETQ. The CDR3 here is CASSSKRAGDYNEQFF. In DNA, the CDR3 is TGCGCCAGCAGCTCTAAACGAGCGGGAGACTACAATGAGCAGTTCTTC.

This chain connects TRBV20-1 to TRBJ1-4; 7 nucleotides match TRBD1. The length of the CDR3 is 14 residues. Germline V gives CDR1 DFQATT, CDR2 SNEGSKA (reference sequence). V gave up 1 base and J gave up 5 bases; unmatched junction bases: 4. CDR3 DNA sequence: TGCAGTGCTAGAGCACAGGGGCAAAATGAAAAACTGTTTTTT. It translates to CSARAQGQNEKLFF.

The J gene is TRBJ2-7, the V gene TRBV20-1; 14 positions match TRBD2. The CDR3 length is 14 residues. In germline, CDR1 is DFQATT, CDR2 SNEGSKA (reference sequence). Trimming removed 6 bases from V and 6 bases from J; junction bases left unmatched: 7. CDR3 DNA sequence: TGCAGTGCCACGGGACTAGCGGGAGAGCGCGAGCAGTACTTC. This gives the protein CSATGLAGEREQYF.

There are a few counts of this clonotype. This rearrangement joins TRBV11-2 to TRBJ2-1, with TRBD2 identical over 10 bases. Trimming at V came to 0 bases and at J to 3 bases, leaving 14 bases not matched to a gene. Germline V gene sequence: CDR1 SGHAT, CDR2 FQNNGV. The CDR3 sequence is 20 residues long. CDR3 sequence reads: CASSLDLSLSGREHYNEQFF. The CDR3, as DNA: TGTGCCAGCAGCTTAGATTTATCGCTGAGCGGGAGGGAACACTACAATGAGCAGTTCTTC.

The chain links TRBV20-1 to TRBJ2-3; perhaps TRBD1 as D (6 bases). The CDR3 totals 15 residues. V lost 0 bases and J lost 2, with 12 bases in between. Germline V gives CDR1 DFQATT, CDR2 SNEGSKA (reference sequence). CDR3 bases: TGCAGTGCTAGAGATCTACAGGGTCCCACAGATACGCAGTATTTT. It yields the protein CSARDLQGPTDTQYF.

This clonotype appeared a few times. The chain couples TRBV2 to TRBJ2-3; maybe TRBD1 (5 bases). Germline V gives CDR1 SNHLY, CDR2 FYNNEI. V lost 3 bases and J lost 6, with 7 bases in between. This CDR3 has 12 residues. CDR3 in DNA: TGTGCCAGCAGTGACAGGGTGGATACGCAGTATTTT. Its protein is CASSDRVDTQYF.